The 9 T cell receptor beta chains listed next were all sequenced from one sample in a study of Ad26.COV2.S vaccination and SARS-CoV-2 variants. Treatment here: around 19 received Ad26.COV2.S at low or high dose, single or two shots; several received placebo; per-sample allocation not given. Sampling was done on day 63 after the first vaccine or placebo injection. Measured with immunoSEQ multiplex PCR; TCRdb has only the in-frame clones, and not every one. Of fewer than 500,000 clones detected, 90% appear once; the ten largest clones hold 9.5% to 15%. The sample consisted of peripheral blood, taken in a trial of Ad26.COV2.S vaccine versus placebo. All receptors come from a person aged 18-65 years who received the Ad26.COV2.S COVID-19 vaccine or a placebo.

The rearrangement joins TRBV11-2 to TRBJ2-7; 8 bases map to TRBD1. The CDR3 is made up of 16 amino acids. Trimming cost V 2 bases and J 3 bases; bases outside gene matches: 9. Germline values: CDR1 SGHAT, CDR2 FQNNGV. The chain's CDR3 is CASSLRSQGANYEQYF. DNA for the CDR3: TGTGCCAGCAGCTTAAGGAGCCAGGGGGCGAACTACGAGCAGTACTTC. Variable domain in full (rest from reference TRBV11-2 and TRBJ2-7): EAGVAQSPRYKIIEKRQSVAFWCNPISGHATLYWYQQILGQGPKLLIQFQNNGVVDDSQLPKDRFSAERLKGVDSTLKIQPAKLEDSAVYLCASSLRSQGANYEQYFGPGTRLTVT.

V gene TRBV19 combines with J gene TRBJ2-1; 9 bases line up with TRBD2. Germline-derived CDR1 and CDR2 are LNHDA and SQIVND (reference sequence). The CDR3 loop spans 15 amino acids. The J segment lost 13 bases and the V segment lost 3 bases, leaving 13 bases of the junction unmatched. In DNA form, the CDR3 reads TGTGCCAGTAGTATCTTTTTAGCGGGAGAGTCCCTCCAGTTCTTC. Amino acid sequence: CASSIFLAGESLQFF. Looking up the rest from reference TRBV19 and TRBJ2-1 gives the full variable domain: DGGITQSPKYLFRKEGQNVTLSCEQNLNHDAMYWYRQDPGQGLRLIYYSQIVNDFQKGDIAEGYSVSREKKESFPLTVTSAQKNPTAFYLCASSIFLAGESLQFFGPGTRLTVL.

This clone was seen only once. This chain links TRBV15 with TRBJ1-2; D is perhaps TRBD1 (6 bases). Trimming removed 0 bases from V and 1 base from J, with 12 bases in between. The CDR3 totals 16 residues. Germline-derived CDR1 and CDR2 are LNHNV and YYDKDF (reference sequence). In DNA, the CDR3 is TGTGCCACCAGCAGAGATGGGGGCAGGAGTAACTATGGCTACACCTTC. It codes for CATSRDGGRSNYGYTF.

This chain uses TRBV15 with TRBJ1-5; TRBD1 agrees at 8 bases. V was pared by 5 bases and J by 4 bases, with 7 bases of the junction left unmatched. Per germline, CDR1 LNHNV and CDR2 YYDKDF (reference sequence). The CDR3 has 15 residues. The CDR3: CATSAIDRGNQPQHF. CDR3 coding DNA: TGTGCCACCAGCGCAATAGACAGGGGTAATCAGCCCCAGCATTTT.

The CDR3 sequence is CASSVLAGGSNTGELFF. The CDR3 nucleotides are TGTGCCAGCAGCGTGTTAGCGGGAGGATCGAACACCGGGGAGCTGTTTTTT. The chain joins TRBV9 to TRBJ2-2, with TRBD2 matching over 10 bases. Germline assignment: CDR1 SGDLS and CDR2 YYNGEE. The V and J ends lost 2 bases and 0 bases, in that order; junction bases with no gene match: 4. This CDR3 comprises 17 residues. Full variable domain (missing parts from reference TRBV9 and TRBJ2-2): DSGVTQTPKHLITATGQRVTLRCSPRSGDLSVYWYQQSLDQGLQFLIQYYNGEERAKGNILERFSAQQFPDLHSELNLSSLELGDSALYFCASSVLAGGSNTGELFFGEGSRLTVL.

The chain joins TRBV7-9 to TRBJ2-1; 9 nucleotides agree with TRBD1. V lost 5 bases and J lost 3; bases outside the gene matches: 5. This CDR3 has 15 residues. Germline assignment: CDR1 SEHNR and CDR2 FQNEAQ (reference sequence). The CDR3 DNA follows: TGTGCCAGCAGCCCTAGACAGGGGGGCTACAATGAGCAGTTCTTC. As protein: CASSPRQGGYNEQFF.

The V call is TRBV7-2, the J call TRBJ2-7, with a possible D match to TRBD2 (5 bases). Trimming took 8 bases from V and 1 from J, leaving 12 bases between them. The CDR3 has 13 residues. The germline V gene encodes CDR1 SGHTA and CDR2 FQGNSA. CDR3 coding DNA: TGTGCCAGCGGTCGAAGGGAGTCCTACGAGCAGTACTTC. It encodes CASGRRESYEQYF.

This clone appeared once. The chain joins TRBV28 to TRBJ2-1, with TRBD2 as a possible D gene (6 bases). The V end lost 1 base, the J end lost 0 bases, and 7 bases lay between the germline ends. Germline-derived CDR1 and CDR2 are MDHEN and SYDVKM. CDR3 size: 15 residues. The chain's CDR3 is CASSLYGSSYNEQFF. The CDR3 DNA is TGTGCCAGCAGTTTATACGGGAGCTCCTACAATGAGCAGTTCTTC.

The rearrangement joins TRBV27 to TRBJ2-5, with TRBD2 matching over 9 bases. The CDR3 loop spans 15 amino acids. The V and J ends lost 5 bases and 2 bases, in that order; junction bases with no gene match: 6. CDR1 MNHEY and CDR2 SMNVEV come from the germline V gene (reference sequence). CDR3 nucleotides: TGTGCCAGCAGTCCCCTGACTAGCGGACAAGAGACCCAGTACTTC. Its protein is CASSPLTSGQETQYF.